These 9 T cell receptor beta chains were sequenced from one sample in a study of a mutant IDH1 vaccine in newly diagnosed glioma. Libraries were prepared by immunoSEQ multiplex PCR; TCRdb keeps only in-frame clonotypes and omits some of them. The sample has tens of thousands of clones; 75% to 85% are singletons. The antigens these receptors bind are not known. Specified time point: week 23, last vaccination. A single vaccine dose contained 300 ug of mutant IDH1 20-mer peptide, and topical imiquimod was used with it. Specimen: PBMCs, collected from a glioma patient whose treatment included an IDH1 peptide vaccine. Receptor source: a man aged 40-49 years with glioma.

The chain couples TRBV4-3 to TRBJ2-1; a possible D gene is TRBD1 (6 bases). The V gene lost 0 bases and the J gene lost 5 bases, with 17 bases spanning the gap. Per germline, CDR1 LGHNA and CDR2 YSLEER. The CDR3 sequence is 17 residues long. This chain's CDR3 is CASSQDPGDKPNNEQFF. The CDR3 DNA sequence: TGCGCCAGCAGCCAAGATCCTGGGGACAAACCGAACAATGAGCAGTTCTTC.

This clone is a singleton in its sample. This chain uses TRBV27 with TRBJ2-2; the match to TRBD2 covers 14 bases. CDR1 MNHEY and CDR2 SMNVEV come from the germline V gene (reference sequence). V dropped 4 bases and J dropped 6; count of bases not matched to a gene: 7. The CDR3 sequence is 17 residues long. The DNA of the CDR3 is TGTGCCAGCAGTTCATTGGAGACTAGCGGGGGGGCCGGGGAGCTGTTTTTT. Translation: CASSSLETSGGAGELFF.

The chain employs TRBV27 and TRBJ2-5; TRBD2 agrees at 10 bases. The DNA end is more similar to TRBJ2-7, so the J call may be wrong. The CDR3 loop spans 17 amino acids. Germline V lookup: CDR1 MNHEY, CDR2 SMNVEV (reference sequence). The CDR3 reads CASSPTTPLAGVYEQYF. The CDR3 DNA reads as TGTGCCAGCAGTCCTACCACCCCCCTAGCGGGAGTCTACGAGCAGTACTTC.

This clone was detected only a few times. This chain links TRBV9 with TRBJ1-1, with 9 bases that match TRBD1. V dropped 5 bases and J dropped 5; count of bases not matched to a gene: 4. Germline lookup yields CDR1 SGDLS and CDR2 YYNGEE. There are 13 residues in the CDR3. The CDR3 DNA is TGTGCCAGCAGACGGACAGGGGCTACTGAAGCTTTCTTT. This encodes CASRRTGATEAFF.

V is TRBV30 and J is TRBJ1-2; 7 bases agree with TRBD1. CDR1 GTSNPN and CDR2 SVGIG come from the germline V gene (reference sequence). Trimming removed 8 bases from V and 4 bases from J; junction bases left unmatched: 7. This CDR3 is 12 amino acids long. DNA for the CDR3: TGTGCCGGGAAGGGACAGATCTATGGCTACACCTTC. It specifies CAGKGQIYGYTF.

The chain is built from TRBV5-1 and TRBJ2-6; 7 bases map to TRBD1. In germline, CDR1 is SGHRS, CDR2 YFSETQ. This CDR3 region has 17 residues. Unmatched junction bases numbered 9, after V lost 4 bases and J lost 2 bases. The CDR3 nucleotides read TGCGCCAGCAGCCCGCAGACAGGGAAGACTGGGGCCAACGTCCTGACTTTC. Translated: CASSPQTGKTGANVLTF.

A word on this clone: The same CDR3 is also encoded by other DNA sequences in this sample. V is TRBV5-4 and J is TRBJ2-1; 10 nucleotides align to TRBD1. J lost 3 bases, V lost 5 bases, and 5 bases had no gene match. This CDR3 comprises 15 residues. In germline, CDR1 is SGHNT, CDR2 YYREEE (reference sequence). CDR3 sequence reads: CASSPGTGDYNEQFF. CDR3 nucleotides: TGTGCCAGCAGTCCCGGGACAGGGGACTACAATGAGCAGTTCTTC.

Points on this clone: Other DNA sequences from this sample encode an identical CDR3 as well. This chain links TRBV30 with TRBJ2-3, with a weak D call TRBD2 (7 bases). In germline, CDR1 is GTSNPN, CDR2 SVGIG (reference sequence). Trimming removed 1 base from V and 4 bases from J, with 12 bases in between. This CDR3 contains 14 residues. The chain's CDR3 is CAWSGLAGADTQYF. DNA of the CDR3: TGTGCCTGGAGTGGACTAGCAGGGGCAGATACGCAGTATTTT.

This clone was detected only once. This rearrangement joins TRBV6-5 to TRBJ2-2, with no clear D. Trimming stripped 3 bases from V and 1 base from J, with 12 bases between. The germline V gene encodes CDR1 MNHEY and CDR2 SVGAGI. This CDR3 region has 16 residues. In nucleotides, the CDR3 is TGTGCCAGCAGTTATGAGTGGATGGTGAACACCGGGGAGCTGTTTTTT. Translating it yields CASSYEWMVNTGELFF.